This T cell receptor beta chain was captured in a study of shared clonotypes between healthy human individuals. Background on the study: Aged between 18 and 49, the donors were a couple of women and three men.

Trimming cost V 5 bases and J 4 bases, with 8 bases left between them. Germline assignment: CDR1 MDHEN and CDR2 SYDVKM. CDR3 length equals 13 residues. The assay used deep level. Every subset's genomic DNA went evenly onto several immunoSEQ plates. Some clones are missing from TCRdb's copy, which holds only in-frame ones; the method was immunoSEQ multiplex PCR. The table has 520,000 or so clones, 75% to 85% seen once. Everyone who donated was a Caucasian adult who lived in Nashville, Tennessee. The sequencing input was PBMCs. The chain is built from TRBV28 and TRBJ2-2; D perhaps matches TRBD1 (5 bases). The sequence was collected from a woman aged 40-49 years in good health. Some clones in this sample may be carry-over from other donors' samples. CDR3 sequence: CASSPTVTGELFF. The CDR3 region has the DNA TGTGCCAGCAGTCCGACAGTCACCGGGGAGCTGTTTTTT.